The 6 T cell receptor beta chains below come from one sample, sequenced in a study of persistence of HIV-infected CD4 T cells. Stimulation used approximately 9.6 ug/mL lysate from CMV-infected fibroblasts. Sorting selected CD4+ T cells upregulating both CD40 ligand and CD69. Sequencing used immunoSEQ version 4 in survey mode. TCRdb's table, derived via immunoSEQ multiplex PCR, lists solely in-frame clones and lacks some. The sample lists 15,000 to 20,000 clones; 65% were seen once. Their target antigens are unknown. The sample in question was CD4+ T cells sorted from PBMCs after approximately 19-hour stimulation, obtained from a patient who received antiretroviral therapy. The source of these receptors is an adult woman with HIV who was CMV-seropositive.

The genes are TRBV5-1 and TRBJ2-2, with TRBD2 matching over 11 bases. Losses at the gene ends were 2 bases for V and 1 base for J; bases not matched to a gene: 1. Germline V gene lookup returns CDR1 SGHRS and CDR2 YFSETQ. The CDR3 spans 16 residues. The CDR3 DNA reads TGCGCCAGCAGCTTAGGGACTAGCGGGAACACCGGGGAGCTGTTTTTT. Protein sequence: CASSLGTSGNTGELFF. Drawing the rest from reference TRBV5-1 and TRBJ2-2, the complete variable domain is KAGVTQTPRYLIKTRGQQVTLSCSPISGHRSVSWYQQTPGQGLQFLFEYFSETQRNKGNFPGRFSGRQFSNSRSEMNVSTLELGDSALYLCASSLGTSGNTGELFFGEGSRLTVL.

This clone was seen a handful of times. Within the sample, other DNA sequences also encode this same CDR3. The chain joins TRBV12-5 to TRBJ1-5, with 8 bases fitting TRBD1. Germline assignment: CDR1 LGHNT and CDR2 FRNRAP. The CDR3 extends over 16 amino acids. Germline trimming cut 0 bases from V and 4 bases from J; bases unmatched to any gene: 5. CDR3 region: CASGLVQGGGNQPQHF. The CDR3 DNA follows: TGTGCTAGTGGTTTGGTACAGGGGGGGGGAAATCAGCCCCAGCATTTT.

The chain couples TRBV5-1 to TRBJ2-7; 9 bases are a match to TRBD2. V dropped 2 bases and J dropped 5; count of bases not matched to a gene: 5. Looked up from germline, CDR1 is SGHRS and CDR2 is YFSETQ. The CDR3 spans 14 residues. The CDR3 loop reads CASSFSGGTHEQYF. As DNA, the CDR3 is TGCGCCAGCAGCTTTAGCGGGGGCACGCACGAGCAGTACTTC. Full variable domain (remainder filled in from reference TRBV5-1 and TRBJ2-7): KAGVTQTPRYLIKTRGQQVTLSCSPISGHRSVSWYQQTPGQGLQFLFEYFSETQRNKGNFPGRFSGRQFSNSRSEMNVSTLELGDSALYLCASSFSGGTHEQYFGPGTRLTVT.

This sequence joins TRBV29-1 and TRBJ1-1; D is ambiguous. Trimming stripped 0 bases from V and 3 bases from J, with 8 bases between. CDR3 size: 13 residues. CDR1 is SQVTM, CDR2 ANQGSEA, per germline. CDR3 sequence reads: CSVEDGLYTEAFF. The CDR3 DNA reads as TGCAGCGTTGAAGACGGCCTGTACACTGAAGCTTTCTTT.

This chain uses TRBV24-1 with TRBJ1-2; D call uncertain. CDR1 and CDR2 (germline): KGHDR, SFDVKD. V shed 12 bases and J shed 8 bases, with 18 bases lying between them. The CDR3 contains 12 residues. CDR3 protein: CAFRTAPMGYTF. In DNA, the CDR3 is TGTGCCTTTCGGACGGCCCCTATGGGCTACACCTTC.

The chain carries TRBV6-5 and TRBJ1-3; a weak D match, TRBD1 (6 bases). The CDR3 loop spans 14 amino acids. The germline gives CDR1 MNHEY, CDR2 SVGAGI. The V end lost 6 bases, the J end lost 7 bases, and 16 bases lay between the germline ends. CDR3 amino acids: CASSPGYTGNTIYF. CDR3 nucleotides: TGTGCCAGCAGCCCGGGGTACACAGGGAACACCATATATTTT.